This T cell receptor beta chain was sequenced during a study of blood T cell repertoires in COVID-19. Per the study methods: Quantification of nucleated cells was approximated via reference gene primer amplification. The assay was immunoSEQ multiplex PCR, and TCRdb's table has in-frame clones only and misses some. That table furnishes V, J and clone size, whereas the DNA furnished D and trimming. The repertoire consists of about 190,000 clones, with more than 85% occurring once and the leading ten covering around 25%. The receptor was derived from a woman aged 40-49 years in a cohort exposed to, infected with or recovered from COVID-19 (not recorded which). Source material: PBMCs or T cells enriched from blood (not recorded which).

The CDR3 loop is CASSLGGQGERNGYTF. The CDR3 DNA reads as TGTGCCAGCAGCTTAGGGGGACAGGGGGAACGGAATGGCTACACCTTC. The gene calls are TRBV7-9 and TRBJ1-2; the match to TRBD1 covers 11 bases. Trimming took 1 base from V and 6 from J; bases not matched to a gene: 7. CDR1 is SEHNR, CDR2 FQNEAQ, per germline (reference sequence). The CDR3 spans 16 residues. Full variable domain (rest looked up from reference TRBV7-9 and TRBJ1-2): DTGVSQNPRHKITKRGQNVTFRCDPISEHNRLYWYRQTLGQGPEFLTYFQNEAQLEKSRLLSDRFSAERPKGSFSTLEIQRTEQGDSAMYLCASSLGGQGERNGYTFGSGTRLTVV.